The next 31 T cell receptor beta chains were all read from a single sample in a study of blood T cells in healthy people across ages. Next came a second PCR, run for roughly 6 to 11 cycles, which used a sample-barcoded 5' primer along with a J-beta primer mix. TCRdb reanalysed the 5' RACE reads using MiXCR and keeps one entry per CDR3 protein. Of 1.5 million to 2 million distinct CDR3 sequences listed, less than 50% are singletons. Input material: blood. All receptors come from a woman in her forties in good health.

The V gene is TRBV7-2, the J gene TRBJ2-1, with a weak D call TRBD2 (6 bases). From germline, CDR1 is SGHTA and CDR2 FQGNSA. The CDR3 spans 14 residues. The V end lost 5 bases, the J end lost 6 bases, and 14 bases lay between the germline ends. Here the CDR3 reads CASSPGLRPNEQFF. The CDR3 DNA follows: TGTGCCAGCAGCCCGGGACTCCGCCCCAATGAGCAGTTCTTC.

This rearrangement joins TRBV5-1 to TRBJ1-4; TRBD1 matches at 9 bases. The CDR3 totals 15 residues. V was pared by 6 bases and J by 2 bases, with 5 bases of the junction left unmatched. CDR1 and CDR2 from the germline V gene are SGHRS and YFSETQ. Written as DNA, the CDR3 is TGCGCCAGCACTTCACAGGGGGCGACTAATGAAAAACTGTTTTTT. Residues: CASTSQGATNEKLFF.

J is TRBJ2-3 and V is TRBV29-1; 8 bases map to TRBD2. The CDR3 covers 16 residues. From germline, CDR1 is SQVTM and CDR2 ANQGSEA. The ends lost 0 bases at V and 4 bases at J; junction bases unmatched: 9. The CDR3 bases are TGCAGCGTTGAAGACGCCAAAGGACTAGCCCCAGATACGCAGTATTTT. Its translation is CSVEDAKGLAPDTQYF.

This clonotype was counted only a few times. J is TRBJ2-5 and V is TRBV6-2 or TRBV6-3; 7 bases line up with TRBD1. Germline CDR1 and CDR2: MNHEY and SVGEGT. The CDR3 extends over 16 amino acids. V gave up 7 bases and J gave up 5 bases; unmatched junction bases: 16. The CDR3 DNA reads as TGTGCCAGCACCCTCCGACAGGGAAATTTTGGTGAGACCCAGTACTTC. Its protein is CASTLRQGNFGETQYF.

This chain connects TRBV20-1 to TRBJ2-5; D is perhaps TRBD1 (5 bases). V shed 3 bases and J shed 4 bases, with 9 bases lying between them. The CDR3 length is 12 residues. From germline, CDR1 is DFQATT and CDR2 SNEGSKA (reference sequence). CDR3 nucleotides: TGCAGTGCTAGTAGTGACAGAGAGACCCAGTACTTC. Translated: CSASSDRETQYF.

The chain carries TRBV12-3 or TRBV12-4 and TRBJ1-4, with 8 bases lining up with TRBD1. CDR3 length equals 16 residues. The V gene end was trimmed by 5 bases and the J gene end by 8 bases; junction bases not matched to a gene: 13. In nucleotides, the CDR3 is TGTGCCAGCAGTCTCAGCCGGGCAGGGGGCGGGGAAAAACTGTTTTTT. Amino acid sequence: CASSLSRAGGGEKLFF.

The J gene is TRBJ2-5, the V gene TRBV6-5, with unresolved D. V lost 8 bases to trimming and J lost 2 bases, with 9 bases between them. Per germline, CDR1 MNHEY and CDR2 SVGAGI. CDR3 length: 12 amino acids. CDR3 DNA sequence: TGTGCCAGCTCCAACAGACAAGAGACCCAGTACTTC. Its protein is CASSNRQETQYF.

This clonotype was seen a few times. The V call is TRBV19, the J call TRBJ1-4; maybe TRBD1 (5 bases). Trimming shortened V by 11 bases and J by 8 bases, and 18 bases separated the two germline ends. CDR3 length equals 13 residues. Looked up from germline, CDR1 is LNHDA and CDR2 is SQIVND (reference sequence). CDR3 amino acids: CASKGMGFEKLFF. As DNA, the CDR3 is TGTGCCTCAAAGGGGATGGGATTCGAAAAACTGTTTTTT.

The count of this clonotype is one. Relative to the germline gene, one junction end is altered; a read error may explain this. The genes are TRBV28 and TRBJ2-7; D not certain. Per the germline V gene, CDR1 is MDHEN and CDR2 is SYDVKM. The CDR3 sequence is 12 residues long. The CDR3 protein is CASSLNFYVQYF. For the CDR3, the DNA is TGTGCCAGCAGTTTAAATTTCTACGTGCAGTACTTC.

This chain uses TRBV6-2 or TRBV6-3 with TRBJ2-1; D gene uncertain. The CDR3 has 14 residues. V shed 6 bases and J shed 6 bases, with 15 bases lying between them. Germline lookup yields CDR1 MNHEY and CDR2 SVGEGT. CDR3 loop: CASSARGLTNEQFF. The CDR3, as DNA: TGTGCCAGCAGCGCCAGAGGCCTAACCAATGAGCAGTTCTTC.

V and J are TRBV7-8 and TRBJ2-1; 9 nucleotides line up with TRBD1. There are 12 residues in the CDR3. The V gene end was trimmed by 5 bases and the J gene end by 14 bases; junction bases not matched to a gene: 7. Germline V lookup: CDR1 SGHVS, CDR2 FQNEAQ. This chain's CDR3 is CASSLGQGQEFF. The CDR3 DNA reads TGTGCCAGCAGCCTAGGACAGGGGCAGGAGTTCTTC.

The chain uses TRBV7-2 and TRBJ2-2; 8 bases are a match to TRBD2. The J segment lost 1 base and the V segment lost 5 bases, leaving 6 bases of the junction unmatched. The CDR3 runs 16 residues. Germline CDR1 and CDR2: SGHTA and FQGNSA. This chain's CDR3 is CASSRGTRKNTGELFF. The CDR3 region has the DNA TGTGCCAGCAGCCGCGGGACTAGGAAGAACACCGGGGAGCTGTTTTTT.

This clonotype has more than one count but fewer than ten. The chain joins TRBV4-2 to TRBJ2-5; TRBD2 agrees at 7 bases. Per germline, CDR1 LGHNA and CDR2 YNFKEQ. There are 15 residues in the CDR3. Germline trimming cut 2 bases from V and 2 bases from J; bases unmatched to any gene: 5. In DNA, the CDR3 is TGTGCCAGCAGCCAACCTAGCGGTGGGCAAGAGACCCAGTACTTC. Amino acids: CASSQPSGGQETQYF.

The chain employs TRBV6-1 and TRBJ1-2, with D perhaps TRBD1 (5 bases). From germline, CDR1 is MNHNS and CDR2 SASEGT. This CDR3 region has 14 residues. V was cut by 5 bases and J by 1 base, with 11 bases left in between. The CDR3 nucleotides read TGTGCCAGCAGTAGGACGACAGTTAACTATGGCTACACCTTC. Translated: CASSRTTVNYGYTF.

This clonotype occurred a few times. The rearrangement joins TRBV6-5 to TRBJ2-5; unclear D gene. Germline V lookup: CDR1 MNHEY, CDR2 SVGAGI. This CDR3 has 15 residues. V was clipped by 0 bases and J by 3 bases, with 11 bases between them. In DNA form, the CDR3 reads TGTGCCAGCAGTTACTCATGGGGTCCCGAAGAGACCCAGTACTTC. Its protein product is CASSYSWGPEETQYF.

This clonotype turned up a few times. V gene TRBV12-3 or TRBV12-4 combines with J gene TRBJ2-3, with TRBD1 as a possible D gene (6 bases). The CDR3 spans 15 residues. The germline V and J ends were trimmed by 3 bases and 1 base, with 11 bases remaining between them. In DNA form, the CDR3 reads TGTGCCAGCAGTTTTTATTCAGGGGGCACAGATACGCAGTATTTT. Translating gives CASSFYSGGTDTQYF.

The CDR3 nucleotides are TGCGCCAGCAGCCAAGAGGTACGAGGTGAAAAACTGTTTTTT. Translated: CASSQEVRGEKLFF. This chain uses TRBV4-1 with TRBJ1-4, with D unclear. The length of the CDR3 is 14 residues. The germline V and J ends were trimmed by 0 bases and 7 bases, with 9 bases remaining between them. The V gene's germline CDR1 is MGHRA and CDR2 YSYEKL.

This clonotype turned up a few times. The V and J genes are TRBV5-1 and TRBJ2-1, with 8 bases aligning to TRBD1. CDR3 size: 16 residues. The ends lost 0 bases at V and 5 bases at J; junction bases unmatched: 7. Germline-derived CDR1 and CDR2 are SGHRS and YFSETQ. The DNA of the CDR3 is TGCGCCAGCAGCTTGGTTGTGACAGGGGCCAACAATGAGCAGTTCTTC. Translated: CASSLVVTGANNEQFF.

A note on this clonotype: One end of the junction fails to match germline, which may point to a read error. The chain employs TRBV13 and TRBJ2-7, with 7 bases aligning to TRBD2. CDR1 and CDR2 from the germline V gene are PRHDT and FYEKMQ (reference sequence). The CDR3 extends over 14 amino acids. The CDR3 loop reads CGSSLGTTVYEQYF. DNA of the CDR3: TGTGGCAGCAGCCTAGGGACTACAGTCTACGAGCAGTACTTC.

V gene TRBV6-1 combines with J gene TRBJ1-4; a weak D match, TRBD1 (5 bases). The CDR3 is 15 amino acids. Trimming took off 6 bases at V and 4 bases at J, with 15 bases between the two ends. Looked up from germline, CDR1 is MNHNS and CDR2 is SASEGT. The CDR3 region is CASRTVTEINEKLFF. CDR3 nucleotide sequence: TGTGCCAGCAGGACCGTGACAGAGATTAATGAAAAACTGTTTTTT.

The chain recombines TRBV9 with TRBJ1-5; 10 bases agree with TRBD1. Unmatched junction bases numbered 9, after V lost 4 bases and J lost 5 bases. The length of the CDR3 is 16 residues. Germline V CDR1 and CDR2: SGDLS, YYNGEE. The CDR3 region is CASSPSPGQGDQPQHF. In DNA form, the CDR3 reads TGTGCCAGCAGCCCGAGCCCCGGACAGGGGGATCAGCCCCAGCATTTT.

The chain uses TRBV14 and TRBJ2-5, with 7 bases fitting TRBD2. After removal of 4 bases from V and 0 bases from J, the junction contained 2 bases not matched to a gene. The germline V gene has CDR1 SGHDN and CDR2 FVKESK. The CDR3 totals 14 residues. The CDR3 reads CASSRDYNQETQYF. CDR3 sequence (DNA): TGTGCCAGCAGCCGGGACTACAACCAAGAGACCCAGTACTTC.

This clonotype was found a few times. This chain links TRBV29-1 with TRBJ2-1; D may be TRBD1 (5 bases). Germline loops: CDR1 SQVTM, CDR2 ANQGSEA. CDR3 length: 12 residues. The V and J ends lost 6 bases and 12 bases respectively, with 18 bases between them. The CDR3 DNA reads TGCAGCGTCGAACTCTTGGACACCCGGCAGTTCTTC. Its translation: CSVELLDTRQFF.

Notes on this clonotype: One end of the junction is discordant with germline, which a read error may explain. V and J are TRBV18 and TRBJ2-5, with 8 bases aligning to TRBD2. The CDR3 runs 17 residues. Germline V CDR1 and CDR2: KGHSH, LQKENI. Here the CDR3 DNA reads TGCGCCAGCTCACCACTTGTCCGGGGGGGAGACCAAGAGACCCAGTACTTC. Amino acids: CASSPLVRGGDQETQYF.

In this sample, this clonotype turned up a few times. CDR3 sequence (DNA): TGTGCCAGCAGCGAGAGACAGGAGCAGTTCTTC. This translates into CASSERQEQFF. This chain links TRBV5-5 with TRBJ2-1; perhaps TRBD1 as D (5 bases). Trimming cost V 4 bases and J 10 bases, with 9 bases left between them. This CDR3 is 11 amino acids long. In germline, CDR1 is SGHKS, CDR2 YYEKEE (reference sequence).

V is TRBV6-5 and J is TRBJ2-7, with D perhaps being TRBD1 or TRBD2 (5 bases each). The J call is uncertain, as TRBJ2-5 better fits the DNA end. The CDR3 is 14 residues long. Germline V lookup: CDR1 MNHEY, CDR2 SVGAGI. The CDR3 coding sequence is TGTGCCAGCAGTGACTATGGGCAGGGAGAGACCCAGTACTTC. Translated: CASSDYGQGETQYF.

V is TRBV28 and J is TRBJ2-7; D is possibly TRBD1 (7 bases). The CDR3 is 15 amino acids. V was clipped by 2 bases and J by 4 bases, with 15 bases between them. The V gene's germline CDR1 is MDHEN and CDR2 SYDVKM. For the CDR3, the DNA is TGTGCCAGCAGTTTAGGGGGGACAGCCGGATACGAGCAGTACTTC. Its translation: CASSLGGTAGYEQYF.

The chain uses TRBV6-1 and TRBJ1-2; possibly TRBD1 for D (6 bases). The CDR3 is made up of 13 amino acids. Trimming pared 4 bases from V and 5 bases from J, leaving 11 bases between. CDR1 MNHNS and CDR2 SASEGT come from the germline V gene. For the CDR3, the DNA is TGTGCCAGCAGTGTTACAGGGAAATATGGCTACACCTTC. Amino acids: CASSVTGKYGYTF.

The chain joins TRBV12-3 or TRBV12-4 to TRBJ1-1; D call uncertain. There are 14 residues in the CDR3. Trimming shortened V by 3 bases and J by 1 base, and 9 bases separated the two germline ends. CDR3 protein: CASSFVRRNTEAFF. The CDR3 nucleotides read TGTGCCAGCAGTTTTGTCCGTAGGAACACTGAAGCTTTCTTT.

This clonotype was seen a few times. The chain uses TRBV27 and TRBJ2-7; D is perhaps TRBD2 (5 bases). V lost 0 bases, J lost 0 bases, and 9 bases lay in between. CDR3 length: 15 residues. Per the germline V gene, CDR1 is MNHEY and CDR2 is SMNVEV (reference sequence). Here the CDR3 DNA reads TGTGCCAGCAGTTTATCGAGAGGGCACTCCTACGAGCAGTACTTC. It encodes CASSLSRGHSYEQYF.

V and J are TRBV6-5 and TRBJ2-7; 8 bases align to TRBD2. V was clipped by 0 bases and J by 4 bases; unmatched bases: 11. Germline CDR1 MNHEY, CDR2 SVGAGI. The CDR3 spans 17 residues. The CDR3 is CASSYSSIGTSAYEQYF. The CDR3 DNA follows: TGTGCCAGCAGTTACTCGAGTATCGGGACTAGTGCGTACGAGCAGTACTTC.